This TCR beta chain is from a study of blood T cells in healthy people across ages. Then a second PCR, running roughly 7 to 11 cycles, was carried out with a sample-barcoded 5' primer and a J-beta primer mix. In TCRdb, the 5' RACE reads were re-called with MiXCR into one record per CDR3 protein. The repertoire holds fewer than 900,000 distinct CDR3 sequences, with more than 40% as singletons. On this clonotype: One junction end does not reproduce the germline sequence, and a read error may be involved.

Samples each yielded at least 5 micrograms of total RNA. CDR1 and CDR2 from the germline V gene are DFQATT and SNEGSKA (reference sequence). The CDR3 spans 14 residues. V gene TRBV20-1 combines with J gene TRBJ2-6; D call uncertain. This sequence originates from an older woman in good health. The specimen was blood. CDR3 amino acids: CSAFHGSVANVLTF. The CDR3 DNA reads as TGCAGTGCTTTCCACGGTTCTGTGGCCAACGTCCTGACTTTC.